A selection of T cell receptor beta chains follows, all from one sample in a study of blood T cell repertoires in COVID-19. Assay: immunoSEQ multiplex PCR; the TCRdb copy retains only in-frame clones and omits some. The sample lists approximately 200,000 clones, just under 90% occurring once. Sequences were obtained from PBMCs or T cells enriched from blood (not recorded which). The receptors were sampled from a man aged 25-45 years who had recovered from COVID-19. Each CDR3 is given with its conserved first and last residue. Each record gives: J gene, V gene, D gene, clone size, CDR3 protein, CDR3 DNA. A D gene is named only where the DNA matches it firmly. Not all rows give a size; the values are once, few, many and, for expanded clones, a class.

J: TRBJ2-2; V: TRBV4-3; D: TRBD2; size: NA; CDR3: CATSQRGGNTGELFF; DNA: TGCGCCACCAGCCAACGGGGGGGGAACACCGGGGAGCTGTTTTTT
J: TRBJ1-4; V: TRBV7-2; D: NA; size: NA; CDR3: CASSPTGRNEKLFF; DNA: TGTGCCAGCAGCCCTACCGGTCGTAATGAAAAACTGTTTTTT
J: TRBJ1-2; V: TRBV2; D: NA; size: NA; CDR3: CASSPVDSPYGYTF; DNA: TGTGCCAGCAGCCCCGTAGACAGCCCCTATGGCTACACCTTC
J: TRBJ2-1; V: TRBV10-1; D: TRBD1; size: NA; CDR3: CASSSRQGGYNEQFF; DNA: TGCGCCAGCAGCTCAAGACAGGGGGGTTACAATGAGCAGTTCTTC
J: TRBJ1-6; V: TRBV5-1; D: NA; size: NA; CDR3: CASSSGGQSSYNSPLHF; DNA: TGCGCCAGCAGCAGCGGGGGGCAATCCTCCTATAATTCACCCCTCCACTTT
J: TRBJ2-1; V: TRBV11-3; D: NA; size: NA; CDR3: CASSLGGIFSYNEQFF; DNA: TGTGCCAGCAGCTTAGGTGGCATTTTCTCCTACAATGAGCAGTTCTTC
J: TRBJ2-7; V: TRBV11-2; D: TRBD2; size: NA; CDR3: CASSFPGLAGGSYEQYF; DNA: TGTGCCAGCAGCTTCCCGGGACTAGCGGGAGGTTCCTACGAGCAGTACTTC
J: TRBJ2-7; V: TRBV7-2; D: NA; size: NA; CDR3: CASSPHYPPYEQYF; DNA: TGTGCCAGCAGCCCCCACTACCCCCCCTACGAGCAGTACTTC
J: TRBJ2-7; V: TRBV4-3; D: NA; size: NA; CDR3: CASSQDEDYEQYF; DNA: TGCGCCAGCAGCCAAGATGAGGACTACGAGCAGTACTTC
J: TRBJ1-1; V: TRBV6-1; D: NA; size: NA; CDR3: CASSELSGTNTEAFF; DNA: TGTGCCAGCAGTGAATTATCGGGAACGAACACTGAAGCTTTCTTT
J: TRBJ2-1; V: TRBV5-1; D: NA; size: once; CDR3: CASSPSGTTYNEQFF; DNA: TGCGCCAGCAGCCCGAGCGGCACGACCTACAATGAGCAGTTCTTC
J: TRBJ2-7; V: TRBV28; D: NA; size: NA; CDR3: CASSAGTAYEQYF; DNA: TGTGCCAGCAGTGCGGGGACAGCCTACGAGCAGTACTTC
J: TRBJ2-5; V: TRBV11-2; D: NA; size: NA; CDR3: CASSSQALVAKETQYF; DNA: TGTGCCAGCAGCTCACAGGCTCTCGTGGCTAAAGAGACCCAGTACTTC
J: TRBJ2-3; V: TRBV7-2; D: TRBD2; size: NA; CDR3: CASSLVVGLAPSTDTQYF; DNA: TGTGCCAGCAGCTTAGTCGTGGGACTAGCGCCTAGCACAGATACGCAGTATTTT
J: TRBJ1-2; V: TRBV2; D: TRBD1; size: NA; CDR3: CASSEGTGFVYGYTF; DNA: TGTGCCAGCAGTGAAGGGACAGGGTTTGTCTATGGCTACACCTTC
J: TRBJ1-1; V: TRBV19; D: NA; size: NA; CDR3: CASSSFTEAFF; DNA: TGTGCCAGTAGTTCTTTTACTGAAGCTTTCTTT
J: TRBJ2-7; V: TRBV11-2; D: NA; size: NA; CDR3: CASSLAGGPSYEQYF; DNA: TGTGCCAGCAGCTTAGCCGGGGGGCCCTCCTACGAGCAGTACTTC
J: TRBJ1-4; V: TRBV5-8; D: NA; size: once; CDR3: CASSLFVRPATNEKLFF; DNA: TGTGCCAGCAGCTTGTTCGTCAGGCCCGCAACTAATGAAAAACTGTTTTTT
J: TRBJ1-6; V: TRBV27; D: NA; size: few; CDR3: CASKTEPGNNSPLHF; DNA: TGTGCCAGCAAAACCGAACCGGGGAATAATTCACCCCTCCACTTT
J: TRBJ2-5; V: TRBV30; D: NA; size: NA; CDR3: CAWSVVAGETQYF; DNA: TGTGCCTGGAGTGTAGTGGCAGGAGAGACCCAGTACTTC
J: TRBJ1-6; V: TRBV5-1; D: NA; size: NA; CDR3: CASSLVTGNRDNSPLHF; DNA: TGCGCCAGCAGCTTGGTTACGGGGAACCGAGATAATTCACCCCTCCACTTT
J: TRBJ2-1; V: TRBV10-1; D: NA; size: NA; CDR3: CASSGQANEQFF; DNA: TGCGCCAGCAGTGGACAGGCGAATGAGCAGTTCTTC
J: TRBJ1-1; V: TRBV27; D: NA; size: NA; CDR3: CASSPRRQAMNTEAFF; DNA: TGTGCCAGCAGTCCGAGACGACAGGCGATGAACACTGAAGCTTTCTTT
J: TRBJ2-3; V: TRBV27; D: TRBD1; size: NA; CDR3: CASSWTGGAADTQYF; DNA: TGTGCCAGCAGTTGGACAGGGGGGGCAGCAGATACGCAGTATTTT
J: TRBJ2-3; V: TRBV19; D: NA; size: NA; CDR3: CASSISSASTDTQYF; DNA: TGTGCCAGTAGTATAAGTAGCGCCAGCACAGATACGCAGTATTTT
J: TRBJ2-7; V: TRBV6-5; D: NA; size: NA; CDR3: CASSFDRSYEQYF; DNA: TGTGCCAGCAGTTTTGACAGATCCTACGAGCAGTACTTC
J: TRBJ1-1; V: TRBV2; D: NA; size: NA; CDR3: CASSEGRRGLNTEAFF; DNA: TGTGCCAGCAGTGAAGGCCGGCGGGGATTGAACACTGAAGCTTTCTTT
J: TRBJ1-6; V: TRBV14; D: NA; size: once; CDR3: CASSPHGYSPLHF; DNA: TGTGCCAGCAGCCCCCACGGTTATTCACCCCTCCACTTT
J: TRBJ1-2; V: TRBV27; D: NA; size: NA; CDR3: CASSSPGYGYTF; DNA: TGTGCCAGCAGTTCACCAGGGTATGGCTACACCTTC
J: TRBJ2-1; V: TRBV29-1; D: TRBD2; size: NA; CDR3: CSGGLALYNEQFF; DNA: TGCAGCGGGGGACTAGCTTTATACAATGAGCAGTTCTTC
J: TRBJ1-3; V: TRBV29-1; D: NA; size: NA; CDR3: CSATGYSGNTIYF; DNA: TGCAGCGCGACAGGCTACTCTGGAAACACCATATATTTT
J: TRBJ2-3; V: TRBV24-1; D: TRBD1; size: NA; CDR3: CATRRAGTVTDTQYF; DNA: TGTGCCACCAGGAGGGCCGGGACAGTCACAGACACGCAGTATTTT
J: TRBJ2-3; V: TRBV7-4; D: NA; size: NA; CDR3: CASSRGSGFTDTQYF; DNA: TGTGCCAGCAGCCGGGGTTCTGGGTTTACAGATACGCAGTATTTT
J: TRBJ2-2; V: TRBV5-1; D: TRBD2; size: NA; CDR3: CASSLLGTSGNTGELFF; DNA: TGCGCCAGCAGCTTACTCGGGACTAGCGGGAACACCGGGGAGCTGTTTTTT
J: TRBJ2-3; V: TRBV3-1/TRBV3-2; D: TRBD2; size: NA; CDR3: CASSQGASGGGISTDTQYF; DNA: TGTGCCAGCAGCCAAGGGGCTAGCGGGGGAGGGATTAGCACAGATACGCAGTATTTT
J: TRBJ2-5; V: TRBV27; D: TRBD1; size: NA; CDR3: CASSLTRGQTQYF; DNA: TGTGCCAGCAGCCTAACTAGGGGGCAGACCCAGTACTTC
J: TRBJ2-1; V: TRBV27; D: NA; size: NA; CDR3: CASSFVAGSNYNEQFF; DNA: TGTGCCAGCAGTTTCGTCGCGGGGTCAAACTACAATGAGCAGTTCTTC
J: TRBJ1-5; V: TRBV5-8; D: NA; size: once; CDR3: CASSVNQPQHF; DNA: TGTGCCAGCAGCGTAAATCAGCCCCAGCATTTT
J: TRBJ1-2; V: TRBV18; D: TRBD1; size: NA; CDR3: CASSPRQGGDYGYTF; DNA: TGTGCCAGCTCACCTCGACAGGGTGGAGACTATGGCTACACCTTC
J: TRBJ2-2; V: TRBV28; D: NA; size: NA; CDR3: CASRSPGKGGTGELFF; DNA: TGTGCCAGCAGGTCCCCCGGGAAGGGCGGCACCGGGGAGCTGTTTTTT
J: TRBJ1-2; V: TRBV24-1; D: TRBD1; size: NA; CDR3: CATSDRDRPNYGYTF; DNA: TGTGCCACCAGTGATCGGGACAGACCTAACTATGGCTACACCTTC
J: TRBJ2-3; V: TRBV11-1; D: TRBD2; size: NA; CDR3: CASSLVLAGGTDTQYF; DNA: TGTGCCAGCAGCTTAGTACTAGCGGGAGGTACAGATACGCAGTATTTT
J: TRBJ1-6; V: TRBV4-2; D: TRBD1; size: NA; CDR3: CASSQDRTGVNSPLHF; DNA: TGTGCCAGCAGCCAAGATCGGACAGGAGTTAATTCACCCCTCCACTTT
J: TRBJ2-5; V: TRBV3-1/TRBV3-2; D: TRBD1; size: NA; CDR3: CASSQERDSLYQETQYF; DNA: TGTGCCAGCAGCCAAGAACGGGACAGTTTATATCAAGAGACCCAGTACTTC
J: TRBJ1-1; V: TRBV6-2/TRBV6-3; D: NA; size: once; CDR3: CASSYSARGNTEAFF; DNA: TGTGCCAGCAGTTACTCGGCACGCGGGAACACTGAAGCTTTCTTT
J: TRBJ2-3; V: TRBV30; D: TRBD1; size: NA; CDR3: CAWGDRSHSTDTQYF; DNA: TGTGCCTGGGGGGACAGATCTCATAGCACAGATACGCAGTATTTT
J: TRBJ1-1; V: TRBV5-5; D: NA; size: NA; CDR3: CASSLSLAPGTEAFF; DNA: TGTGCCAGCAGCTTGAGTCTGGCCCCGGGGACTGAAGCTTTCTTT
J: TRBJ2-5; V: TRBV24-1; D: NA; size: NA; CDR3: CATSDFMETQYF; DNA: TGTGCCACCAGTGATTTTATGGAGACCCAGTACTTC
J: TRBJ1-2; V: TRBV7-6; D: TRBD1; size: NA; CDR3: CASSLERTGYRSDGYTF; DNA: TGTGCCAGCAGCTTAGAGAGGACAGGGTACAGGTCTGATGGCTACACCTTC
J: TRBJ2-1; V: TRBV13; D: TRBD2; size: NA; CDR3: CASSSSGEKISYNEQFF; DNA: TGTGCCAGCAGCTCGAGCGGGGAGAAAATCTCCTACAATGAGCAGTTCTTC
J: TRBJ2-3; V: TRBV5-1; D: NA; size: NA; CDR3: CASSFGLAPDTQYF; DNA: TGCGCCAGCAGCTTCGGCCTAGCGCCAGATACGCAGTATTTT
J: TRBJ2-7; V: TRBV9; D: NA; size: NA; CDR3: CASSVATGMYEQYF; DNA: TGTGCCAGCAGCGTAGCTACGGGGATGTACGAGCAGTACTTC
J: TRBJ2-1; V: TRBV5-1; D: NA; size: NA; CDR3: CASSLVGTRDNEQFF; DNA: TGCGCCAGCAGCTTGGTAGGGACACGGGACAATGAGCAGTTCTTC